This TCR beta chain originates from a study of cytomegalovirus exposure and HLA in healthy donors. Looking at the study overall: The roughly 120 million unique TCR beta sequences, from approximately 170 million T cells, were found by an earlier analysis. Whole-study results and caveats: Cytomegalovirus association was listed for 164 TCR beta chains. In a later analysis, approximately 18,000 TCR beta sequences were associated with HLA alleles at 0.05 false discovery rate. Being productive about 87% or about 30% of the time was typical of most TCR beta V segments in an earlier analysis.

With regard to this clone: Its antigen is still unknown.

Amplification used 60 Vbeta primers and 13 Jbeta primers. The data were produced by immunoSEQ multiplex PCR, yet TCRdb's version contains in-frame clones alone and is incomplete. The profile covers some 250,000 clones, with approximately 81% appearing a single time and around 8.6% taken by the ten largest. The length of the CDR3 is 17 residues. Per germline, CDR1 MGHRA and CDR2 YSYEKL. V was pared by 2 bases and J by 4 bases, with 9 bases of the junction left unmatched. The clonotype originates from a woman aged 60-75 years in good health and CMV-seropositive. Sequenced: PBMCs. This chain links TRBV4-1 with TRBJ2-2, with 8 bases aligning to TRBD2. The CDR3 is CASSQPGGKRGTGELFF. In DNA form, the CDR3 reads TGCGCCAGCAGCCAACCGGGAGGGAAAAGGGGCACCGGGGAGCTGTTTTTT.